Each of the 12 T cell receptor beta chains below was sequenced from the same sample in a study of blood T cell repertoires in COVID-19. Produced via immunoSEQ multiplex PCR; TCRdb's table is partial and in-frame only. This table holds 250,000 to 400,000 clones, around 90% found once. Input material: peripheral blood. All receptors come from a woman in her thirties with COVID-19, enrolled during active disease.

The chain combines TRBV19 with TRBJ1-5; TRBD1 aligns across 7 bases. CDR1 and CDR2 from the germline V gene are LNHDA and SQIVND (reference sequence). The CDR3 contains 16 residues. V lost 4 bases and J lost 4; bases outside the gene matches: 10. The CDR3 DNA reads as TGTGCCAGTAGTACTCCGGGACAGACAGATAATCAGCCCCAGCATTTT. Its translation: CASSTPGQTDNQPQHF.

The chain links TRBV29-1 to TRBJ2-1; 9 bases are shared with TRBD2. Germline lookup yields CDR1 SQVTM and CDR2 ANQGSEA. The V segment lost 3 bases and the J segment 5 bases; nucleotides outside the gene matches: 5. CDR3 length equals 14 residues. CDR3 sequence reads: CSVDPSGANNEQFF. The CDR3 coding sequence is TGCAGCGTTGATCCTAGCGGGGCTAACAATGAGCAGTTCTTC.

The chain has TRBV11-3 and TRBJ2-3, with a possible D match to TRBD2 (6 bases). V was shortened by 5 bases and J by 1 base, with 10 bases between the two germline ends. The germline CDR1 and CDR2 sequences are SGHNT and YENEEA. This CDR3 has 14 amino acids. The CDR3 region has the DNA TGTGCCAGCAGCATCGGGAGAGGCACAGATACGCAGTATTTT. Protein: CASSIGRGTDTQYF.

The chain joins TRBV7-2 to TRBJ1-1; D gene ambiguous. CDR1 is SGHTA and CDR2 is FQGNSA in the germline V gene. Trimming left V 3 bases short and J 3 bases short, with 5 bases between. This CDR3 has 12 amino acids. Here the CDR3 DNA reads TGTGCCAGCAGCTTCTACGACACTGAAGCTTTCTTT. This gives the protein CASSFYDTEAFF.

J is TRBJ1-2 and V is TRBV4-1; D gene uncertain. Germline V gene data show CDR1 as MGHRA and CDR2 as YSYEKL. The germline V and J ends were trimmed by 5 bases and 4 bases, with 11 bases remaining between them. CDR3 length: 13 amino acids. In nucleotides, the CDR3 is TGCGCCAGCAGCGACATGGTCCCCTATGGCTACACCTTC. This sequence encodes CASSDMVPYGYTF.

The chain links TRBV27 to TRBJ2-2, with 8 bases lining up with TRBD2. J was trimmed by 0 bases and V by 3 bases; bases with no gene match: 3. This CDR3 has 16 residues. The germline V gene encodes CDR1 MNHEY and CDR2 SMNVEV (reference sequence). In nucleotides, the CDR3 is TGTGCCAGCAGTTTTGTAGCGGGACCGAACACCGGGGAGCTGTTTTTT. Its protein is CASSFVAGPNTGELFF.

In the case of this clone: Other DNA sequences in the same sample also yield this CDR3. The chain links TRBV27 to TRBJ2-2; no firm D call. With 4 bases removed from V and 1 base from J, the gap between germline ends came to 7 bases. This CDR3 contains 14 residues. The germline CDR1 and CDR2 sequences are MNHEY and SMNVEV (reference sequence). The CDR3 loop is CASSSGRNTGELFF. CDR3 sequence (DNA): TGTGCCAGCAGTTCAGGCAGGAACACCGGGGAGCTGTTTTTT.

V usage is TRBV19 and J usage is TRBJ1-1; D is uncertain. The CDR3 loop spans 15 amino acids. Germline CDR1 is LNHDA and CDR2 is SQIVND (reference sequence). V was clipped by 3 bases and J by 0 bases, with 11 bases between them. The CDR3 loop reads CASSILTPMNTEAFF. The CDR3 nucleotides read TGTGCCAGTAGTATTCTGACACCTATGAACACTGAAGCTTTCTTT.

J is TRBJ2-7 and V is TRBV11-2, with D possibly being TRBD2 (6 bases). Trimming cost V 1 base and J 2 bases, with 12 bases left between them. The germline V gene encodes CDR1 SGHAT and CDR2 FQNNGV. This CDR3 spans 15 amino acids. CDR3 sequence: CASSLGAGLAYEQYF. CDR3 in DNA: TGTGCCAGCAGCTTAGGTGCGGGACTTGCCTACGAGCAGTACTTC.

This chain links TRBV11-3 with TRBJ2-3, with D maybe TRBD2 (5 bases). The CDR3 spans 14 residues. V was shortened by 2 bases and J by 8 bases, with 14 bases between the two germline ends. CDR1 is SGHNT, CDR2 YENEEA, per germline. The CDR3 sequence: CASSLLSESGTQYF. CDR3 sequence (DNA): TGTGCCAGCAGCTTACTGTCGGAGAGCGGTACGCAGTATTTT.

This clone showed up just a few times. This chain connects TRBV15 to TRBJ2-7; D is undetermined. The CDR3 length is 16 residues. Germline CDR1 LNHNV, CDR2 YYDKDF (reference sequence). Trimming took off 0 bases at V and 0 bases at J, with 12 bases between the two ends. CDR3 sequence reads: CATSRDSSDSSYEQYF. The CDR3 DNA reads TGTGCCACCAGCAGAGATTCGTCAGATTCCTCCTACGAGCAGTACTTC.

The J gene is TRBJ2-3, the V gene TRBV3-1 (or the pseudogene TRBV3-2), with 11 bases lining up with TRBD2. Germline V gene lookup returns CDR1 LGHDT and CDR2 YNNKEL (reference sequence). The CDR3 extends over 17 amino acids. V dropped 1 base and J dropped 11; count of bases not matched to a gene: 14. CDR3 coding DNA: TGTGCCAGCAGCCAAGGTTGGACTAGCGGGTCCTCCCCGGGGCAGTATTTT. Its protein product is CASSQGWTSGSSPGQYF.